Presented here are 7 T cell receptor beta chains from one specimen sequenced in a study of T-cell reconstitution after alpha-beta-depleted transplantation in children. Preparing the TCRbeta library involved the use of unique molecular identifiers. One entry per CDR3 protein results from TCRdb running MiXCR on the PCR reads. The table includes approximately 510,000 distinct CDR3 sequences, about 16% detected once. Specimen: PBMCs from the stem cell graft donor, collected from the stem cell graft. The receptors shown here come from a human donor who donated a stem cell graft to a child with acute lymphoblastic leukemia.

The chain has TRBV7-9 and TRBJ2-7, with a tentative D call TRBD2 (5 bases). CDR3 length: 14 residues. The V end was cut by 4 bases, the J end by 6 bases, with 16 bases between. Germline V gene data show CDR1 as SEHNR and CDR2 as FQNEAQ (reference sequence). The CDR3 protein is CASSSEGVAGEQYF. The DNA for the CDR3 is TGTGCCAGCAGCTCAGAGGGAGTTGCTGGCGAGCAGTACTTC.

The table lists this clonotype with a few counts. V and J are TRBV15 and TRBJ2-3, with D possibly being TRBD2 (5 bases). Deletions cut 0 bases from V and 4 bases from J, with 8 bases between. Germline-derived CDR1 and CDR2 are LNHNV and YYDKDF (reference sequence). CDR3 length equals 14 residues. This CDR3 is CATSRDSGSDTQYF. The CDR3 DNA reads TGTGCCACCAGCAGAGATTCGGGATCAGATACGCAGTATTTT.

This clonotype occurred a few times. The V and J genes are TRBV10-3 and TRBJ2-7, with TRBD2 matching 11 bases. This CDR3 comprises 14 residues. CDR1 is ENHRY and CDR2 is SYGVKD in the germline V gene. V shed 6 bases and J 4 bases; nucleotides not matched to a gene: 5. The CDR3 nucleotides read TGTGCCATCAGGTTTGGGACTAGCGGTTACGAGCAGTACTTC. The encoded protein is CAIRFGTSGYEQYF.

The chain joins TRBV6-4 to TRBJ2-2, with TRBD1 matching over 9 bases. The CDR3 consists of 17 residues. CDR1 MRHNA and CDR2 SNTAGT come from the germline V gene. After removal of 6 bases from V and 4 bases from J, the junction contained 12 bases not matched to a gene. CDR3 coding DNA: TGTGCCAGCAGCGGACAACATGGGACAGGGCGCACCGGGGAGCTGTTTTTT. Its protein product is CASSGQHGTGRTGELFF.

The chain carries TRBV6-1 and TRBJ2-1; perhaps TRBD2 as D (6 bases). V shed 6 bases and J shed 0 bases, with 24 bases lying between them. The CDR3 sequence is 19 residues long. Germline CDR1 and CDR2: MNHNS and SASEGT. The DNA for the CDR3 is TGTGCCAGCAGCCGCCTTCCTCTAGCGACCATGAGCTCCTACAATGAGCAGTTCTTC. Its translation: CASSRLPLATMSSYNEQFF.

The chain joins TRBV29-1 to TRBJ2-2; D unclear. This CDR3 is built from 11 residues. Per the germline V gene, CDR1 is SQVTM and CDR2 is ANQGSEA. Trimming cost V 0 bases and J 8 bases, with 4 bases left between them. CDR3 nucleotides: TGCAGCGTTGAAGATCCAGGGGAGCTGTTTTTT. It encodes CSVEDPGELFF.

This clonotype came up a few times. The chain joins TRBV18 to TRBJ1-1; D not resolved. The V gene's germline CDR1 is KGHSH and CDR2 LQKENI. Trimming cost V 3 bases and J 3 bases, with 17 bases left between them. The CDR3 totals 16 residues. The CDR3: CASSPRIPGADTEAFF. Written as DNA, the CDR3 is TGTGCCAGCTCACCGCGTATACCGGGCGCGGACACTGAAGCTTTCTTT.